This TCR beta chain was sequenced during a study (dated by TCRdb to the mid-2010s). Regarding the study in general: The study set out to test whether tumor-infiltrating Tregs in breast cancer get recruited from blood Tregs or are instead converted in situ from other CD4+ T cell subsets. Overall results and qualifications from the work: Validation in the larger cohort was restricted to a single TCR beta V-J rearrangement rather than whole repertoires. The TCR alpha and beta sequences of tumor-infiltrating Tregs showed the greatest overlap with tumor naive CD4+ T cells, followed by blood naive CD4+ T cells. The TCR gene usage of tumor memory CD4+ T cells clustered together with blood and lymph node memory CD4+ cells and with lymph node naive CD4+ cells.

Trimming takes 6 bases from V and 9 bases from J, and the germline ends sit 18 bases apart. The CDR3, cysteine through phenylalanine, is 14 amino acids long. The kept DNA is CDR3 alone, 42 bases in frame from the first base. Naive CD4+ T cells were purified with the Miltenyi Naive CD4+ T Cell Isolation kit, with Tregs depleted using CD25 microbeads. Tregs, naive and memory CD4+ T cells from tumor, blood and ipsilateral draining lymph nodes of a handful of breast cancer patients underwent full-length TCR alpha and beta sequencing. Ficoll density gradient centrifugation was used to isolate mononuclear cells from either lymph nodes or 50 to 65 ml of peripheral blood. A purity exceeding 90% was confirmed by FACS for the sorted cell populations. Concerning this clonotype: Its antigen is currently not known. It has no much larger one-base neighbor in the sample; base qualities were not kept.

Full-length TCR variable regions were amplified by 5' RACE PCR using constant-region reverse primers, and then by semi-nested PCR using Nested Universal Primer A. Using the ReliaPrep RNA Cell Miniprep System, total RNA was extracted, and the SMARTer RACE 5'/3' Kit was then used to reverse transcribe the RNA into 5'RACE-ready cDNA. An Illumina MiSeq was used to sequence the full-length TCR alpha and beta libraries, which had been barcoded with multiplex adaptors. As for the original processing: For each of nine subset-tissue groups, sequencing data from the five patients were combined, and the groups were compared by unsupervised clustering of TCR gene usage. The Morisita-Horn index, with shared sequences weighted by their contribution to each repertoire, was used to calculate repertoire similarity. TCRdb itself trimmed the public reads at Q25 with fastp, ran MiXCR and retained productive beta chains. CDR3 protein sequences are deduplicated, and each keeps its most common genes and DNA. What appears here as the V and J calls and clone size reflects TCRdb's work, not the paper's. For this sample the table gives some 57,000 distinct CDR3 sequences, of which more than 15% were detected only once. The biggest ten clones account for approximately 2.3% of the sample.

The rearrangement joined TRBV12-3 or TRBV12-4 to TRBJ2-1; the D segment is perhaps TRBD1 or TRBD2, each sharing 6 matched bases. The sequence derives from a female donor with breast cancer. Input material: naive CD4+ T cells sorted from blood. According to the study, the label for this sample's cell subset or site signals: naive CD4+ T cells, CD4+CD45RA+CD25-. The encoded CDR3 is CASRGGQNNSEQFF. The nucleotides are TGTGCCAGCAGGGGAGGACAGAACAACAGTGAGCAGTTCTTC.